This TCR beta chain emerged from a study of T cell responses to AZD1222 COVID-19 vaccine. Overall study findings and caveats: Of spike-specific TCRs, nearly half reportedly target regions left unmutated in variants. All repertoire sampling was performed exclusively after the peak T cell response. Females made up more of the donors, who were largely white British, and clonal diversity may have come out too low. CD4 TCRs covered the whole spike, strongest at regions 160-218 and 743-854.

Method: immunoSEQ multiplex PCR; TCRdb's copy keeps in-frame clones and lacks some. The sample consists of nearly 110,000 clones, about 89% of them appearing once. As concerns this clone: Its antigen remains unknown.

The length of the CDR3 is 14 residues. In germline, CDR1 is ENHRY, CDR2 SYGVKD. V lost 7 bases and J lost 2; bases outside the gene matches: 7. This chain links TRBV10-3 with TRBJ2-7; 8 nucleotides line up with TRBD1. This TCR was sampled from an adult who received the AZD1222 COVID-19 vaccine. This specimen was peripheral blood, taken 28 days after the second AZD1222 dose. The CDR3 coding sequence is TGTGCCATCATGACCGGGACAGGCCCCTACGAGCAGTACTTC. Translating gives CAIMTGTGPYEQYF.